This T cell receptor (beta chain) appears in the sequencing data of a study of blood T cell repertoires in COVID-19 (dated by TCRdb to 2018 to 2020). With respect to the entire study: Collaborator samples came from the United States, Italy and Spain and covered acute and convalescent phases of COVID-19. The samples were drawn from two sources: the first 160 participants of the ongoing ImmuneRACE study, and 1,000 to 1,500 subjects contributed by 6 global collaborators. The prospective study material was composed of cDNA or gDNA derived from T cells, B-cell-depleted T cells, or PBMCs. Where available, HLA class I and class II types were obtained from metadata supplied by the sample provider rather than from assay-based typing. A de-identified subject ID, COVID-19 status, age in years and sex were almost always included in the sample metadata. A freely available public database, intended as a resource for researchers studying the immune response to SARS-CoV-2, is where the repertoires were released. The dataset comprised deeply sampled blood TCRbeta repertoires from subjects exposed to, actively infected with, or recovered from COVID-19. The paper's findings and limits, for the study overall: The quantity of clinical and demographic metadata differed by source and by participant and was supplied without curation.

Participants in the prospective study were aged about 18 to 89 years, lived in approximately 26 United States geographic areas, and enrolled through a virtual design. Cohort assignment in the prospective study relied on participant-reported clinical history from a screening survey and a study questionnaire. A participant counted as exposed if, within 2 weeks of entering the study, that participant had been in contact with someone who had a PCR-confirmed or clinician-diagnosed COVID-19 case. Mobile phlebotomists in the prospective study collected whole blood, serum and a nasopharyngeal or oropharyngeal swab from every participant. Over a roughly 2-month period, participants in the prospective study had the option of providing additional blood draws and questionnaires. Before DNA extraction, prospective study blood samples were shipped either frozen or at room temperature. The germline V gene gives CDR1 as MGHDK and CDR2 as SYGVNS. Including the terminal cysteine and phenylalanine, the CDR3 comprises 15 residues. Just the 45-base CDR3 DNA is kept, in frame starting at base 1. V and J are trimmed by 5 bases and 4 bases, and the gene matches miss 8 bases of the junction.

TCRbeta CDR3 regions were amplified from genomic DNA using the immunoSEQ Assay, a bias-controlled multiplex PCR. Regarding the original processing steps: The number of nucleated cells in each sample was estimated from the amplification of reference gene primers within the assay. To quantify the absolute abundance of each unique TCRbeta CDR3 rearrangement, sequence reads were collapsed and filtered. For each sample, productive Simpson clonality was calculated as the square root of Simpson's diversity index across productive rearrangements. The clones in this table, taken by TCRdb from immuneACCESS, are in-frame only. Not every clone is retained; where verified, under half of the shortfall comes from an unresolved V gene, and the cause of the rest is unknown. The V and J calls and clone size were taken over from that table, and D and trimming were inferred from the DNA. Counted in this sample were 400,000 to 500,000 clones; around nine tenths of them appeared once. Approximately 1.5% of the sample belongs to the ten largest clones.

As concerns this clone: The clone's antigen remains unknown. Within one base of it there is no much larger clone, and no base qualities were kept.

The rearrangement joined TRBV25-1 to TRBJ2-7, and 10 junctional nucleotides match TRBD1. The sequence derives from a woman between 18 and 30 years old who had been exposed to COVID-19. Sample: PBMCs or T cells enriched from blood (not recorded which). The nucleotide sequence reads as follows: TGTGCCAGCAGTAAATCGACAGGGGGCCTTTACGAGCAGTACTTC. Its product reads: CASSKSTGGLYEQYF.